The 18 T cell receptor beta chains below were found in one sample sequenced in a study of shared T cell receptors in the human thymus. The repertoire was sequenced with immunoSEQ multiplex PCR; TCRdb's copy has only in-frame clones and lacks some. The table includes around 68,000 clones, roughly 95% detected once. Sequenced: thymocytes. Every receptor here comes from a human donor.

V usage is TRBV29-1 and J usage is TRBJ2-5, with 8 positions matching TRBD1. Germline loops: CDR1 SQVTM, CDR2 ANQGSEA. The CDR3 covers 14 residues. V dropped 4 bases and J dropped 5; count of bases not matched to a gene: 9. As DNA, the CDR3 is TGCAGCGTTGGGGCAGGGGGCGCAGAGGAGACCCAGTACTTC. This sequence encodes CSVGAGGAEETQYF.

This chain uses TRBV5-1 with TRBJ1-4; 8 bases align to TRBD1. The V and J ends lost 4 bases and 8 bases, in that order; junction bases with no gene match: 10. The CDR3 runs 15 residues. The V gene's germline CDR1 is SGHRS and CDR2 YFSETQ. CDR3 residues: CASSRNRDRPEKLFF. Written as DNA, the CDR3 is TGCGCCAGCAGCCGAAACCGGGACAGGCCCGAAAAACTGTTTTTT.

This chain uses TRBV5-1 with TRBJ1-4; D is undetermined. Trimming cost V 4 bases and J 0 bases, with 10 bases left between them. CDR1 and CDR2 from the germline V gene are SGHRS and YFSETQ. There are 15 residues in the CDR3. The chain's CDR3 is CASSPWASTNEKLFF. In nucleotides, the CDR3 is TGCGCCAGCAGCCCATGGGCCTCAACTAATGAAAAACTGTTTTTT.

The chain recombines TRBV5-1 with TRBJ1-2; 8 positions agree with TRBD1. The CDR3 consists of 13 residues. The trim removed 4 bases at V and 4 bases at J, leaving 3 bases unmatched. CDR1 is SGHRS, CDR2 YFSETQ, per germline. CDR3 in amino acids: CASSQTGAYGYTF. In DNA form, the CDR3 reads TGCGCCAGCAGCCAGACAGGGGCCTATGGCTACACCTTC. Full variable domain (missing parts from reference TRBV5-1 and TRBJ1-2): KAGVTQTPRYLIKTRGQQVTLSCSPISGHRSVSWYQQTPGQGLQFLFEYFSETQRNKGNFPGRFSGRQFSNSRSEMNVSTLELGDSALYLCASSQTGAYGYTFGSGTRLTVV.

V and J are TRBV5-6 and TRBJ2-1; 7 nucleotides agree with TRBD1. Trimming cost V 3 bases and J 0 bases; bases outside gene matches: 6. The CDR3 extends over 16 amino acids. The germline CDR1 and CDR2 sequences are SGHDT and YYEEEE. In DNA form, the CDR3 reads TGTGCCAGCAGCTGCTGCCGGGACAGCTCCTACAATGAGCAGTTCTTC. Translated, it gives CASSCCRDSSYNEQFF.

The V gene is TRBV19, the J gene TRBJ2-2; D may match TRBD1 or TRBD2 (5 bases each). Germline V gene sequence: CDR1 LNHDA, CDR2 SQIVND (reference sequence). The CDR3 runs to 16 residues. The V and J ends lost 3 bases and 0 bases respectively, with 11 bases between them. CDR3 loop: CASSIRRGPNTGELFF. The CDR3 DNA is TGTGCCAGTAGTATCCGCCGGGGACCGAACACCGGGGAGCTGTTTTTT.

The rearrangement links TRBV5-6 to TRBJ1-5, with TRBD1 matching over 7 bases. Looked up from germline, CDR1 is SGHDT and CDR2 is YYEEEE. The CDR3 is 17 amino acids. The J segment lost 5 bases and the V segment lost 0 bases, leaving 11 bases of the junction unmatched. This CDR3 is CASSLEGAQEMDQPQHF. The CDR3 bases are TGTGCCAGCAGCTTGGAGGGGGCGCAGGAGATGGATCAGCCCCAGCATTTT.

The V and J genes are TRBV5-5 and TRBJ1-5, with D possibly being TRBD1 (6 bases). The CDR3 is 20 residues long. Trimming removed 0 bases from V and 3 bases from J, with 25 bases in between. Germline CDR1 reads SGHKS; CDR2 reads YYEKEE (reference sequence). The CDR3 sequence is CASSLENLQGTGGYNQPQHF. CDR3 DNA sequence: TGTGCCAGCAGCTTGGAGAACCTTCAGGGGACGGGTGGGTACAATCAGCCCCAGCATTTT.

In DNA, the CDR3 is TGTGCCAGCAGCTTGGATTTTATAGCGGGGGGGCCTGAAGGTGAGCAGTTCTTC. It yields the protein CASSLDFIAGGPEGEQFF. This chain joins TRBV5-4 and TRBJ2-1; TRBD2 matches 11 bases. CDR3 size: 18 residues. Germline V gene sequence: CDR1 SGHNT, CDR2 YYREEE (reference sequence). J lost 9 bases, V lost 0 bases, and 14 bases had no gene match.

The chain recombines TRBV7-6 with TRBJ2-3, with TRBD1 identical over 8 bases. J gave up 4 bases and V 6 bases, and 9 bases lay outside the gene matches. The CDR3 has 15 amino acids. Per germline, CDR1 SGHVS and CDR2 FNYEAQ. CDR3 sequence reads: CASSLPRQGPDTQYF. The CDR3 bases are TGTGCCAGCAGTCTTCCAAGACAGGGGCCAGATACGCAGTATTTT.

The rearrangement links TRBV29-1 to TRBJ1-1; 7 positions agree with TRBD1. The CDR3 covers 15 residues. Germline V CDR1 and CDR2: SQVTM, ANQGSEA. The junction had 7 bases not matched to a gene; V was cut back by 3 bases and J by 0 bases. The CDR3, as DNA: TGCAGCGTTGATTATGGGACAGACATGAACACTGAAGCTTTCTTT. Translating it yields CSVDYGTDMNTEAFF.

The CDR3 DNA reads as TGTGCCAGCAGCGTAACTAGCGGGGGGGCCACCGGGGAGCTGTTTTTT. As protein: CASSVTSGGATGELFF. This chain connects TRBV7-6 to TRBJ2-2; TRBD2 agrees at 13 bases. The V segment lost 5 bases and the J segment 4 bases; nucleotides outside the gene matches: 4. The germline V gene has CDR1 SGHVS and CDR2 FNYEAQ. The CDR3 loop spans 16 amino acids.

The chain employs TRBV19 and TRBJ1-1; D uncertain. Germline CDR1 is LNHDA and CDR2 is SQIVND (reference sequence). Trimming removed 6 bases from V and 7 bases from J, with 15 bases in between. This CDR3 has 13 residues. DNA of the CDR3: TGTGCCAGTAGCATTAAGGGAGCGGGTGAAGCTTTCTTT. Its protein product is CASSIKGAGEAFF.

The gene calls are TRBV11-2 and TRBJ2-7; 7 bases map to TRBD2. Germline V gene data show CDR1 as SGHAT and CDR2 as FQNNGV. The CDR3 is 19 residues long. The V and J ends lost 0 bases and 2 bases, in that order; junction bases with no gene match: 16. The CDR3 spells CASSLEISPVAGVTYEQYF. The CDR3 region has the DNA TGTGCCAGCAGCTTAGAGATCAGCCCCGTGGCGGGGGTCACCTACGAGCAGTACTTC. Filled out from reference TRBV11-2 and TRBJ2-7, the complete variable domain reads EAGVAQSPRYKIIEKRQSVAFWCNPISGHATLYWYQQILGQGPKLLIQFQNNGVVDDSQLPKDRFSAERLKGVDSTLKIQPAKLEDSAVYLCASSLEISPVAGVTYEQYFGPGTRLTVT.

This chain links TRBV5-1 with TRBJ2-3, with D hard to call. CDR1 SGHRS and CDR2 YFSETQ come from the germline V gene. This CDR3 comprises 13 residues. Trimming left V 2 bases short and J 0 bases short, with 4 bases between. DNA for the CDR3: TGCGCCAGCAGCTTAACTAGCACAGATACGCAGTATTTT. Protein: CASSLTSTDTQYF.

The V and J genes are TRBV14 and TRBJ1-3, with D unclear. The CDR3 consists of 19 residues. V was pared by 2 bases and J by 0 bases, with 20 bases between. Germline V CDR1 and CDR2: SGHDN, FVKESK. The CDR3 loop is CASSQKAQLTDGSGNTIYF. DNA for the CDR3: TGTGCCAGCAGCCAAAAGGCCCAGTTAACCGACGGCTCTGGAAACACCATATATTTT.

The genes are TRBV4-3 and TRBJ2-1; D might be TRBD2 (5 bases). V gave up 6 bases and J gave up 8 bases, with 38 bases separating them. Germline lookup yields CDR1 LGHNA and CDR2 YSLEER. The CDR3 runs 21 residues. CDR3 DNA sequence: TGCGCCAGCAGTGGGAAACGCCCCCCGTTAAAGGACTCCCCCAGGTGGGATGAGCAGTTCTTC. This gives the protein CASSGKRPPLKDSPRWDEQFF.

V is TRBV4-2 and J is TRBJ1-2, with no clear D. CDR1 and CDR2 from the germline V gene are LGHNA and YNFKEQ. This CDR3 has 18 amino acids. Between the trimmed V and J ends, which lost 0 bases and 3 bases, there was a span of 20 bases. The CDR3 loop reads CASSQDRPSRILDYGYTF. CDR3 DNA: TGTGCCAGCAGCCAAGATCGACCCAGTCGTATATTAGACTATGGCTACACCTTC.